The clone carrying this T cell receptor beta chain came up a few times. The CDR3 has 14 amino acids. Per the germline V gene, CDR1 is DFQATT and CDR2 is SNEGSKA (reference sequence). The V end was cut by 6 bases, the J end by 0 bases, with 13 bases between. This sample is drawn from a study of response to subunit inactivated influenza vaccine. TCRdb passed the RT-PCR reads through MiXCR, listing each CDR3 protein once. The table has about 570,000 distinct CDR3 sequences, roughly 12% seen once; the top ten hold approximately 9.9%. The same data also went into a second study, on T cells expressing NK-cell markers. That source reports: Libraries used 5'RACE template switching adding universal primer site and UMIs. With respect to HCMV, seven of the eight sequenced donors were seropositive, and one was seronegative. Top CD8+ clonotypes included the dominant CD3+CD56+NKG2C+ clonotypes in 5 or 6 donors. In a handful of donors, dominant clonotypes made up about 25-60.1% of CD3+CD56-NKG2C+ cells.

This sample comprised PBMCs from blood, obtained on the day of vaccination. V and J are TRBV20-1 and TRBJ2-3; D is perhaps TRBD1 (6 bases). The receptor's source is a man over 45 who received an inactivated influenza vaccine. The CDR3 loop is CSAPGQPSTDTQYF. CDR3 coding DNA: TGCAGTGCCCCGGGACAACCTAGCACAGATACGCAGTATTTT.